The clone carrying this T cell receptor beta chain was picked up one time. Antigen: not known. Trimming removed 8 bases from V and 0 bases from J, with 22 bases in between. In germline, CDR1 is MNHEY, CDR2 SMNVEV (reference sequence). This CDR3 has 17 amino acids. RNA extraction was followed by reverse transcription into cDNA, which acted as the sequencing template. Clones were read by immunoSEQ multiplex PCR, and TCRdb kept only the in-frame ones, dropping some. Here the sample spans roughly 190,000 clones, approximately 61% being singletons. Treatment denoted: oral pan-JAK inhibitor, 5-10 mg twice daily. The authors sorted CD4+ and CD8+ T cells from PBMCs. The data are from a study of CD8+ T cells in alopecia areata. Overall study: Treated patients took oral tofacitinib at 5 to 10 mg twice daily.

Study-wide results and limits: Higher clonality than in normal scalp was seen in lesional scalp, especially alopecia totalis/universalis. Normal skin contains resident alphabeta T cells, and these are also sequenced in scalp samples.

The chain has TRBV27 and TRBJ1-1; possibly TRBD1 for D (5 bases). This TCR came from a human donor with alopecia areata. Sequences were derived from CD4+ T cells sorted from blood, sampled at week 24, from a patient treated with tofacitinib. The CDR3 nucleotides read TGTGCCAGCGCCCGGACGGCAGGGCCCAGGTTGAACACTGAAGCTTTCTTT. Its protein product is CASARTAGPRLNTEAFF.